A selection of T cell receptor beta chains follows, all from one sample in a study of shared clonotypes between healthy human individuals. The method was immunoSEQ multiplex PCR; TCRdb's version includes in-frame clones alone and lacks a portion of them. Of more than 2 million clones detected, around 95% appear once; the ten largest clones hold 0.13%. Sequencing was carried out using naive CD4+ T cells sorted from blood. The receptors were gathered from a man between 18 and 29 years old in good health. Each CDR3 is given without its conserved first and last residue. Some rows mark clone size as missing; the rest say once, few, many or name a class of expanded clone.

cdr3_aa: ASSVLGQGQETQY
j_call: TRBJ2-5
clone_size: .
v_call: TRBV9

cdr3_aa: ASTAPGTMNTEAF
j_call: TRBJ1-1
clone_size: few
v_call: TRBV6-5

cdr3_aa: ASSVQGGSFTDTQY
j_call: TRBJ2-3
clone_size: .
v_call: TRBV9

cdr3_aa: ASSSGTGGSYEQY
j_call: TRBJ2-7
clone_size: .
v_call: TRBV19

cdr3_aa: ASGQGVETQY
j_call: TRBJ2-5
clone_size: .
v_call: TRBV2

cdr3_aa: ASSPPGQLSYEQY
j_call: TRBJ2-7
clone_size: .
v_call: TRBV19

cdr3_aa: ASSLAIGTLRHEQY
j_call: TRBJ2-7
clone_size: .
v_call: TRBV5-8

cdr3_aa: ASSYSSGQSNEKLF
j_call: TRBJ1-4
clone_size: .
v_call: TRBV6-5

cdr3_aa: ASSHRDRAFHEQY
j_call: TRBJ2-7
clone_size: .
v_call: TRBV6-5

cdr3_aa: ASSPGQIIYGYT
j_call: TRBJ1-2
clone_size: .
v_call: TRBV28

cdr3_aa: ASSSQRDLGEQY
j_call: TRBJ2-7
clone_size: .
v_call: TRBV5-4

cdr3_aa: ASSLVSTANQPQH
j_call: TRBJ1-5
clone_size: .
v_call: TRBV7-2

cdr3_aa: ASSGRGSYGYT
j_call: TRBJ1-2
clone_size: .
v_call: TRBV2

cdr3_aa: ASSWGPQPQH
j_call: TRBJ1-5
clone_size: .
v_call: TRBV7-2

cdr3_aa: ASSEERTGLGQPQH
j_call: TRBJ1-5
clone_size: once
v_call: TRBV19

cdr3_aa: ASSLERNTEAF
j_call: TRBJ1-1
clone_size: .
v_call: TRBV11-2

cdr3_aa: ASSSLEASRYEQF
j_call: TRBJ2-1
clone_size: once
v_call: TRBV5-1

cdr3_aa: ATSRAGDTEAF
j_call: TRBJ1-1
clone_size: .
v_call: TRBV15

cdr3_aa: ASSRATGSTDTQY
j_call: TRBJ2-3
clone_size: few
v_call: TRBV5-1

cdr3_aa: ASSLGTGANQPQH
j_call: TRBJ1-5
clone_size: few
v_call: TRBV5-1